The sequence of this TCR beta chain was determined in a study of T cell repertoires in cytomegalovirus infection. Across the study: Carrying CMV and the relevant HLA type showed in public TCR beta signatures. Study conclusions and caveats: The response measured ex vivo was dominated by TCR beta clonotypes (HLA-C-restricted and CMV-specific). People with CMV and the relevant HLA were identified by cumulative public TCR beta family frequency.

This clonotype was observed a single time. Its antigen is as yet unknown. This CDR3 is 13 amino acids long. Germline CDR1 SGHTA, CDR2 FQGTGA. Trimming stripped 5 bases from V and 8 bases from J, with 12 bases between. TCRdb itself ran the reads through MiXCR, one entry per CDR3 protein. Of over 300,000 distinct CDR3 sequences in the sample, around a sixth were seen once. Material for sequencing was PBMCs. The J gene is TRBJ1-4, the V gene TRBV7-3; D may be TRBD1 (5 bases). The clonotype was recovered from a human donor in good health (CMV status not recorded). Some clones in this sample may be carry-over from other donors' samples. The CDR3 sequence is CASSLGTVEKLFF. The CDR3 nucleotides read TGTGCCAGCAGCCTGGGGACGGTCGAAAAACTGTTTTTT.